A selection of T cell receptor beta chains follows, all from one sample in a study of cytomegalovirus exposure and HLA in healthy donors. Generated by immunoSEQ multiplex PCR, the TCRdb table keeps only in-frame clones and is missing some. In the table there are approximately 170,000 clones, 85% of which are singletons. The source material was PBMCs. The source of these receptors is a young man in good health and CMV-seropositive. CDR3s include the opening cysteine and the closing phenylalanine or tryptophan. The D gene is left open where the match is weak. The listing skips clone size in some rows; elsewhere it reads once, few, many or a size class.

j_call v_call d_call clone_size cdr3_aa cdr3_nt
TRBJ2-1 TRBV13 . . CASSLIPGEGNEQFF TGTGCCAGCAGCTTAATCCCGGGAGAGGGCAATGAGCAGTTCTTC
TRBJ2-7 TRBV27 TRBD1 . CASSLLTGGPSEQYF TGTGCCAGCAGTTTATTAACAGGGGGACCTTCCGAGCAGTACTTC
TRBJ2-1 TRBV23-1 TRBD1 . CASSQRQGFGNEQFF TGCGCCAGCAGTCAAAGACAGGGGTTCGGCAATGAGCAGTTCTTC
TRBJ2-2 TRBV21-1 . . CAPPLPNTGELFF TGTGCCCCCCCTCTACCGAACACCGGGGAGCTGTTTTTT
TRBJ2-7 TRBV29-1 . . CSVGQSSYEQYF TGCAGCGTTGGACAGAGCTCCTACGAGCAGTACTTC
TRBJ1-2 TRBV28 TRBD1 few CASSAPGQGIYGYTF TGTGCCAGCAGTGCACCGGGACAGGGGATCTATGGCTACACCTTC
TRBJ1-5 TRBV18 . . CASSPPGAGLNQPQHF TGTGCCAGCTCACCCCCAGGGGCAGGGCTCAATCAGCCCCAGCATTTT
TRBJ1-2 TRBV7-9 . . CASSLASQGPYYGYTF TGTGCCAGCAGCTTAGCCTCTCAGGGCCCCTACTATGGCTACACCTTC
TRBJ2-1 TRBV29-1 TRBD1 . CSAGDRSTNEQFF TGCAGCGCGGGGGACAGGTCCACCAATGAGCAGTTCTTC
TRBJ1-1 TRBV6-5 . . CASMGGDAGTEAFF TGTGCCAGCATGGGCGGGGACGCTGGCACTGAAGCTTTCTTT
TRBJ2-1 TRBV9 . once CASGASYNEQFF TGTGCCAGCGGGGCTAGTTACAATGAGCAGTTCTTC
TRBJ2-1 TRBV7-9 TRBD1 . CASSLRGVPGGYEQFF TGTGCCAGCAGCTTAAGAGGGGTCCCAGGGGGCTATGAGCAGTTCTTC
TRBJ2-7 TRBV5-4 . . CASSYERAPYEQYF TGTGCCAGCAGCTACGAGCGGGCCCCCTACGAGCAGTACTTC
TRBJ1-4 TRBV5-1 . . CASSLLYNEKLFF TGCGCCAGCAGCTTACTATATAATGAAAAACTGTTTTTT
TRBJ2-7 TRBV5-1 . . CASSLLDTGSYEQYF TGCGCCAGCAGCTTGCTGGACACCGGCTCCTACGAGCAGTACTTC
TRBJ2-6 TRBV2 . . CASTRDSGANVLTF TGTGCCAGCACCCGAGACTCTGGGGCCAACGTCCTGACTTTC
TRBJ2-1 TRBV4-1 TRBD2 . CASSQGRGLVSNEQFF TGCGCCAGCAGCCAAGGGCGGGGACTAGTCTCCAATGAGCAGTTCTTC
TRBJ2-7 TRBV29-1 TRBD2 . CSVEGSGNTYEQYF TGCAGCGTTGAAGGTAGCGGGAACACCTACGAGCAGTACTTC
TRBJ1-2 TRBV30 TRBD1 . CAWSVGGGRYGYTF TGTGCCTGGAGTGTCGGAGGGGGCCGCTATGGCTACACCTTC
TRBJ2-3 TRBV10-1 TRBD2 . CASRHLTRLAGYTDTQYF TGCGCCAGCAGACACCTTACCAGACTAGCGGGCTACACAGATACGCAGTATTTT
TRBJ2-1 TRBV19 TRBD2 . CASSTGLAGNEQFF TGTGCCAGTAGCACGGGACTAGCGGGCAATGAGCAGTTCTTC
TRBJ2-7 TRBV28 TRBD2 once CASTRTRSSYEQYF TGTGCCAGCACCCGGACTAGGAGCTCCTACGAGCAGTACTTC
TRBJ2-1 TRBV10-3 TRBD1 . CATKTGWGSDEQFF TGTGCCACCAAGACAGGGTGGGGGTCCGATGAGCAGTTCTTC
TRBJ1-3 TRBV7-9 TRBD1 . CASSQDGGTGWRNTIYF TGTGCCAGCAGCCAAGATGGAGGGACAGGGTGGCGAAACACCATATATTTT
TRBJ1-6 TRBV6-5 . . CASRGLSRGSPLHF TGTGCGAGCCGGGGACTTTCCCGGGGTTCACCCCTCCACTTT
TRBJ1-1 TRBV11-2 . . CASSLEPGGAEAFF TGTGCCAGCAGCTTAGAACCGGGGGGCGCTGAAGCTTTCTTT
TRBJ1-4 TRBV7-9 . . CASSLEGSGQRNSNEKLFF TGTGCCAGCAGCTTAGAAGGATCAGGACAGCGCAATTCTAATGAAAAACTGTTTTTT
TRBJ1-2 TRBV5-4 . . CASSLTVASDGYTF TGTGCCAGCAGCTTGACAGTGGCTAGCGATGGCTACACCTTC
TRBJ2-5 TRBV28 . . CASSQPPRAQYF TGTGCCAGCAGCCAACCCCCCCGGGCCCAGTACTTC
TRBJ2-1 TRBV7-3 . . CASSLTGQGYNEQFF TGTGCCAGCAGCTTAACTGGGCAAGGCTACAATGAGCAGTTCTTC
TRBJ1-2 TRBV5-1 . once CASSLEGVDGYTF TGCGCCAGCAGCTTGGAGGGAGTGGATGGCTACACCTTC
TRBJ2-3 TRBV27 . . CASSSRTGTDTQYF TGTGCCAGCAGTTCCCGGACTGGCACAGATACGCAGTATTTT
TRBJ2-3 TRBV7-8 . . CASSFSRRPDTQYF TGTGCCAGCAGCTTTTCTAGGAGGCCAGATACGCAGTATTTT
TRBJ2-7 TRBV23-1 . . CASSQPNTYEQYF TGCGCCAGCAGTCAACCCAACACCTACGAGCAGTACTTC
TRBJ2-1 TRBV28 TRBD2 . CASRKLAGNNEQFF TGTGCCAGCCGGAAACTAGCGGGAAACAATGAGCAGTTCTTC
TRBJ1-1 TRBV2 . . CARRPTGLTEAFF TGTGCCAGACGCCCGACTGGCCTCACTGAAGCTTTCTTT
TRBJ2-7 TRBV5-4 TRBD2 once CASSLRGGRGNEQYF TGTGCCAGCAGCTTGCGCGGCGGGAGAGGCAACGAGCAGTACTTC
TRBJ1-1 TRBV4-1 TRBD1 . CASSPLGQANTEAFF TGCGCCAGCAGCCCCCTCGGACAGGCGAACACTGAAGCTTTCTTT
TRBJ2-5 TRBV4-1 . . CASSQGGPETQYF TGCGCCAGCAGCCAAGGCGGCCCAGAGACCCAGTACTTC
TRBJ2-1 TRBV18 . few CASSRTDNEQFF TGTGCCAGCTCACGGACAGACAATGAGCAGTTCTTC
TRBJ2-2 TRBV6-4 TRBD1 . CASSDSMVGAGGHAGELFF TGTGCCAGCAGTGACTCGATGGTTGGGGCAGGGGGCCACGCCGGGGAGCTGTTTTTT
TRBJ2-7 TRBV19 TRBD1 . CASSILGQGAYEQYF TGTGCCAGTAGTATACTCGGACAGGGGGCCTACGAGCAGTACTTC
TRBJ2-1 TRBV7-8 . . CASSSRGGRWNEQFF TGTGCCAGCAGCTCAAGGGGGGGCAGATGGAATGAGCAGTTCTTC
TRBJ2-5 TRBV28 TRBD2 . CASSQGLGQETQYF TGTGCCAGCAGTCAAGGACTAGGCCAAGAGACCCAGTACTTC
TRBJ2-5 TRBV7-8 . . CASSLGQQETQYF TGTGCCAGCAGCTTAGGGCAGCAAGAGACCCAGTACTTC
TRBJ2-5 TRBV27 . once CASSPRLQETQYF TGTGCCAGCAGTCCCCGACTCCAGGAGACCCAGTACTTC
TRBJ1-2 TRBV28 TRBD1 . CASSSWPDRGGYTF TGTGCCAGCAGTTCCTGGCCCGACAGGGGCGGCTACACCTTC
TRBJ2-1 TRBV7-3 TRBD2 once CASSLEASGPYNEQFF TGTGCCAGCAGCTTAGAAGCTAGCGGGCCGTACAATGAGCAGTTCTTC
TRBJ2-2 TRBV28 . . CASEGVEIVPTGELFF TGTGCCAGCGAAGGGGTTGAGATTGTTCCCACCGGGGAGCTGTTTTTT
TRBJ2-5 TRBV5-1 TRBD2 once CASSDWGGETQYF TGCGCCAGCAGCGACTGGGGAGGGGAGACCCAGTACTTC
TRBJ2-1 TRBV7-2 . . CASRRVGASYNEQFF TGTGCCAGCAGGCGAGTTGGGGCCTCCTACAATGAGCAGTTCTTC
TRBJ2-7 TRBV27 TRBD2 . CASSPPGAAGAYEQYF TGTGCCAGCAGTCCCCCCGGGGCCGCGGGAGCCTACGAGCAGTACTTC
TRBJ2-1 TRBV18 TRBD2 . CASSSSTSVSYNEQFF TGTGCCAGCTCATCCTCGACTAGCGTCTCCTACAATGAGCAGTTCTTC
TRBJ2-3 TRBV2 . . CASMAGPGPADTQYF TGTGCCAGCATGGCCGGGCCAGGGCCGGCAGATACGCAGTATTTT